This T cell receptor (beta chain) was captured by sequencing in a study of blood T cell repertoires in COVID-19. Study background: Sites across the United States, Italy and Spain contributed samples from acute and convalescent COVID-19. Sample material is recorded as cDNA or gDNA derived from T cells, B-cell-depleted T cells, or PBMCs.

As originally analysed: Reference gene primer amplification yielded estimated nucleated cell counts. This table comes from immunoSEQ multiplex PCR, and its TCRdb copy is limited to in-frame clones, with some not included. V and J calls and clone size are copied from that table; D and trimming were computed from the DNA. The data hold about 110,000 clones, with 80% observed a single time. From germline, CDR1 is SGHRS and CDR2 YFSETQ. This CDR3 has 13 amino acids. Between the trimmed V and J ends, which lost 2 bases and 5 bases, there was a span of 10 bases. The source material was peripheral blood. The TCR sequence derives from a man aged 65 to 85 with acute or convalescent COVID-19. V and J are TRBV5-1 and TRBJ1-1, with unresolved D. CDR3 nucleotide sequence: TGCGCCAGCAGCTTAGTGAGAGAGACTGAAGCTTTCTTT. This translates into CASSLVRETEAFF.